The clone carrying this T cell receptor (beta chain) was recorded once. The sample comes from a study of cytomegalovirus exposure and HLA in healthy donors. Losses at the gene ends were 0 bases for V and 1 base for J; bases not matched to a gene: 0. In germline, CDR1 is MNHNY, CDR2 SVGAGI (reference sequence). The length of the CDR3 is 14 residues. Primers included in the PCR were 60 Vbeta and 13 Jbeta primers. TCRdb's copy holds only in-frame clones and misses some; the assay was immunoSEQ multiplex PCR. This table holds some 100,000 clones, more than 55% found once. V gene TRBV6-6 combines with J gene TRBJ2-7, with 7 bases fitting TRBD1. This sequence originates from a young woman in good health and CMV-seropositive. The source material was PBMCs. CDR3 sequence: CASSYSGQSYEQYF. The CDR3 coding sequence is TGTGCCAGCAGTTACTCGGGACAGTCCTACGAGCAGTACTTC.